The next 5 T cell receptor beta chains were all read from a single sample in a study of CD8 T cells in Susac syndrome (dated by TCRdb to 2018 to 2020). Library preparation employed the immunoSEQ multiplex PCR assay. RNA was extracted with the RNeasy kit and 0.5 to 1 ug was reverse transcribed using random hexamers. The public reads were run again by TCRdb, first through fastp at Q25 and then through MiXCR, and only productive beta chains were kept. Here each entry gathers all rows of one CDR3 protein and keeps the most common genes and DNA. In all, the sample holds about 80,000 distinct CDR3 sequences, and about 93% of those were seen once. About 0.99% of the sample comes from the top ten. The specimen was CD8+ T cells from PBMCs. These receptors all come from a human donor with Susac syndrome.

CDR3 DNA sequence: TGTGCCAGCAGCTCTATGAGCAGTTCGGCCCCCTACGAGCAGTACTTC. Amino acid sequence: CASSSMSSSAPYEQYF. The chain recombines TRBV7-9 with TRBJ2-7, with D unresolved. V lost 4 bases to trimming and J lost 2 bases, with 18 bases between them. The CDR3 has 16 residues. Germline loops: CDR1 SEHNR, CDR2 FQNEAQ (reference sequence).

This clonotype was recorded only once. This sequence joins TRBV3-1 and TRBJ1-6, with unresolved D. Trimming took 0 bases from V and 4 from J, leaving 22 bases between them. From germline, CDR1 is LGHDT and CDR2 YNNKEL (reference sequence). The CDR3 runs 20 residues. This chain's CDR3 is CASSQDLPNTVTAYNSPLHF. The CDR3 bases are TGTGCCAGCAGCCAAGACCTACCAAATACAGTCACCGCGTATAATTCACCCCTCCACTTT.

This clonotype was observed a single time. Here the CDR3 reads CASSGTGVLEQFF. DNA for the CDR3: TGTGCCAGCAGCGGGACAGGGGTACTTGAGCAGTTCTTC. This sequence joins TRBV5-8 and TRBJ2-1; 10 bases align to TRBD1. Trimming at V came to 4 bases and at J to 9 bases, leaving 4 bases not matched to a gene. The CDR3 totals 13 residues. Germline V lookup: CDR1 SGHTS, CDR2 YDEGEE.

The chain is built from TRBV27 and TRBJ1-3, with D uncertain. The CDR3 sequence is 16 residues long. V was pared by 3 bases and J by 0 bases, with 12 bases between. From germline, CDR1 is MNHEY and CDR2 SMNVEV (reference sequence). CDR3 DNA: TGTGCCAGCAGTTTTGCAGTTCCCAGCTCTGGAAACACCATATATTTT. Translation: CASSFAVPSSGNTIYF.

This chain joins TRBV3-1 and TRBJ1-4, with no clear D. The V gene's germline CDR1 is LGHDT and CDR2 YNNKEL (reference sequence). The V end was cut by 0 bases, the J end by 7 bases, with 12 bases between. The length of the CDR3 is 15 residues. CDR3 in DNA: TGTGCCAGCAGCCAAGATCTTATGGGTGGTGAAAAACTGTTTTTT. It translates to CASSQDLMGGEKLFF.